This T cell receptor beta chain was sequenced for a study of blood T cell repertoires in COVID-19. About the study: Both acute and convalescent COVID-19 samples were obtained from the United States, Italy and Spain. PBMCs, B-cell-depleted T cells, or T cells were the source of the cDNA or gDNA that made up the material.

The V and J ends lost 0 bases and 4 bases, in that order; junction bases with no gene match: 6. CDR3 size: 15 residues. Per the germline V gene, CDR1 is GTSNPN and CDR2 is SVGIG (reference sequence). As originally analysed: Cell counts per sample came from amplifying reference gene primers. The repertoire was sequenced with immunoSEQ multiplex PCR; TCRdb's copy has only in-frame clones and lacks some. D and trimming come from the DNA, and the V and J calls and clone size come from that table. The sample records under 200,000 clones, about 93% being singletons. The source material was peripheral blood. The chain links TRBV30 to TRBJ1-2, with 9 bases identical to TRBD1. This clonotype originated in a man aged 50 to 60 with acute or convalescent COVID-19. The CDR3 sequence is CAWSVVTGGGYGYTF. DNA for the CDR3: TGTGCCTGGAGTGTAGTGACAGGGGGGGGCTATGGCTACACCTTC.